This T cell receptor beta chain was sequenced during a study of cytomegalovirus exposure and HLA in healthy donors. Study-wide results and limits: The finding came from a later analysis; first-cohort TCR clusters tended to co-occur in the roughly 120 validation repertoires. The study recorded fewer than 200 TCR beta chains that were cytomegalovirus-associated.

Turning to this clone: Its cognate antigen is unknown.

Produced via immunoSEQ multiplex PCR; TCRdb's table is partial and in-frame only. The sample comprises about 140,000 clones, 85% to 90% of which are singletons, and 2.9% rests with the top ten. The CDR3 is 14 amino acids. CDR1 and CDR2 from the germline V gene are MNHEY and SVGAGI. V was shortened by 5 bases and J by 5 bases, with 16 bases between the two germline ends. The specimen was PBMCs. V is TRBV6-5 and J is TRBJ2-7, with D possibly being TRBD1 (6 bases). The receptor was derived from a man younger than 35 in good health and CMV-seronegative. DNA for the CDR3: TGTGCCAGCAGTACGAATGGGGGCTTCCACGAGCAGTACTTC. Translation gives CASSTNGGFHEQYF.